The present T cell receptor (beta chain) was sequenced within a study of read filtering for tumor transcriptome and immune sequencing. About the research overall: 8 or 9 patients were R-ISS I, more than 15 were R-ISS II, 6 or 7 were R-ISS III. Per sample, TCR-region reads ranged about 4 to 11 million by IR-seq, roughly 80 to 1273 by RNA-seq. The study's findings and limits: Single-read clonotypes: around 81% of IR-seq clonotypes (about 3.5% of reads), about 70% of RNA-seq clonotypes (approximately 43% of reads). Correlation between methods rose after single-read clonotypes were removed.

From 300 to 400 ng of RNA, a library with molecular barcoded alpha/delta and beta/gamma adaptors was made. Using its own MiXCR run on the reads, TCRdb lists one record per CDR3 protein. The table shows tens of thousands of distinct CDR3 sequences, with roughly 20% occurring only once. This clonotype appeared many times. As yet, its antigen is unknown. The clonotype originates from a donor older than 35 with multiple myeloma. The source material was a population of CD138-negative cells sorted from bone marrow.

The CDR3 sequence: CASTKHGGETQYF. The CDR3 DNA reads TGTGCCAGCACTAAACACGGGGGAGAGACCCAGTACTTC. The chain carries TRBV6-5 and TRBJ2-5, with D possibly being TRBD2 (6 bases). Germline-derived CDR1 and CDR2 are MNHEY and SVGAGI. Trimming took 7 bases from V and 4 from J, leaving 13 bases between them. The CDR3 loop spans 13 amino acids.